The 27 T cell receptor beta chains presented below share a single source sample, sequenced in a study of blood T cell repertoires in COVID-19. The data were produced by immunoSEQ multiplex PCR, yet TCRdb's version contains in-frame clones alone and is incomplete. The sample holds tens of thousands of clones, approximately 80% seen once. Input material: peripheral blood. The receptors originated from a human donor in a cohort sampled during active COVID-19.

The chain uses TRBV4-3 and TRBJ1-4; D possibly corresponds to TRBD1 (5 bases). The V end was cut by 5 bases, the J end by 0 bases, with 19 bases between. The CDR3 consists of 18 residues. Germline V gene sequence: CDR1 LGHNA, CDR2 YSLEER. CDR3 protein: CASSESPGGTATNEKLFF. As DNA, the CDR3 is TGCGCCAGCAGCGAATCGCCGGGGGGTACTGCAACTAATGAAAAACTGTTTTTT.

This clone has a handful of counts. The rearrangement links TRBV28 to TRBJ1-6; no definite D call. The CDR3 spans 15 residues. CDR1 and CDR2 from the germline V gene are MDHEN and SYDVKM. Trimming took off 2 bases at V and 0 bases at J, with 5 bases between the two ends. The CDR3 DNA follows: TGTGCCAGCAGTTTAGTCAGCTCCTATAATTCACCCCTCCACTTT. Translating it yields CASSLVSSYNSPLHF.

This clone was observed once. This chain joins TRBV7-9 and TRBJ2-5; D not certain. Germline values: CDR1 SEHNR, CDR2 FQNEAQ (reference sequence). CDR3 length: 15 residues. V lost 7 bases to trimming and J lost 0 bases, with 15 bases between them. CDR3 protein: CASTPTGANQETQYF. DNA for the CDR3: TGTGCCAGCACCCCGACCGGAGCCAACCAAGAGACCCAGTACTTC.

This clone showed up just once. The chain combines TRBV30 with TRBJ1-2, with D possibly matching TRBD1 (6 bases). CDR1 GTSNPN and CDR2 SVGIG come from the germline V gene (reference sequence). With 7 bases removed from V and 0 bases from J, the gap between germline ends came to 15 bases. The CDR3 has 14 residues. CDR3 loop: CASNGGAANYGYTF. The CDR3 nucleotides read TGTGCCTCGAACGGGGGGGCTGCTAACTATGGCTACACCTTC.

The V call is TRBV30, the J call TRBJ2-5; a possible D gene is TRBD1 (6 bases). The CDR3 is 14 residues long. The germline CDR1 and CDR2 sequences are GTSNPN and SVGIG (reference sequence). Trimming removed 1 base from V and 2 bases from J, with 11 bases in between. The CDR3 protein is CAWSGTDFQETQYF. The CDR3 bases are TGTGCCTGGAGTGGGACAGACTTTCAAGAGACCCAGTACTTC.

This clone was observed once. This chain connects TRBV19 to TRBJ1-4, with 7 bases aligning to TRBD1. This CDR3 comprises 15 residues. V shed 3 bases and J 0 bases; nucleotides not matched to a gene: 1. The germline V gene has CDR1 LNHDA and CDR2 SQIVND (reference sequence). The CDR3 reads CASSIQGATNEKLFF. The CDR3 nucleotides are TGTGCCAGTAGTATTCAGGGGGCAACTAATGAAAAACTGTTTTTT.

J is TRBJ2-1 and V is TRBV7-3, with 7 positions matching TRBD2. The CDR3 length is 15 residues. Trimming at V came to 5 bases and at J to 3 bases, leaving 7 bases not matched to a gene. Germline V lookup: CDR1 SGHTA, CDR2 FQGTGA. This CDR3 reads CASSPREAYYNEQFF. DNA of the CDR3: TGTGCCAGCAGCCCCCGGGAGGCTTACTACAATGAGCAGTTCTTC.

Only a few counts were recorded for this clone. V gene TRBV7-8 combines with J gene TRBJ2-1, with D perhaps matching TRBD2 (5 bases). Germline V gene lookup returns CDR1 SGHVS and CDR2 FQNEAQ. There are 14 residues in the CDR3. Trimming removed 3 bases at V and 6 bases at J, with 12 bases between. In nucleotides, the CDR3 is TGTGCCAGCAGCTTTAAGGGCCGGGGCAATGAGCAGTTCTTC. Protein: CASSFKGRGNEQFF.

The chain has TRBV10-3 and TRBJ1-4, with 9 bases identical to TRBD1. The CDR3 loop spans 15 amino acids. V trimming: 6 bases; J trimming: 8 bases; junction bases outside the gene matches: 10. The germline CDR1 and CDR2 sequences are ENHRY and SYGVKD. This CDR3 is CAISPGQGRGEKLFF. Here the CDR3 DNA reads TGTGCCATCAGCCCCGGACAGGGGAGAGGGGAAAAACTGTTTTTT.

The chain joins TRBV2 to TRBJ2-3, with TRBD1 identical over 8 bases. CDR3 length equals 15 residues. The junction had 10 bases not matched to a gene; V was cut back by 7 bases and J by 4 bases. The germline gives CDR1 SNHLY, CDR2 FYNNEI. CDR3 amino acids: CASTPRTGPPDTQYF. The CDR3 nucleotides read TGTGCCAGCACCCCCCGGACAGGGCCCCCAGATACGCAGTATTTT. Full variable domain (outside the CDR3, taken from reference TRBV2 and TRBJ2-3): EPEVTQTPSHQVTQMGQEVILRCVPISNHLYFYWYRQILGQKVEFLVSFYNNEISEKSEIFDDQFSVERPDGSNFTLKIRSTKLEDSAMYFCASTPRTGPPDTQYFGPGTRLTVL.

This rearrangement joins TRBV7-2 to TRBJ2-1, with 13 bases aligning to TRBD2. Per the germline V gene, CDR1 is SGHTA and CDR2 is FQGNSA. The CDR3 is made up of 15 amino acids. Unmatched junction bases numbered 7, after V lost 4 bases and J lost 10 bases. CDR3 coding DNA: TGTGCCAGCAGCTCGACTAGCGGGGGGAACTTGGAGCAGTTCTTC. Translation: CASSSTSGGNLEQFF.

V is TRBV30 and J is TRBJ1-5; 8 bases align to TRBD1. From germline, CDR1 is GTSNPN and CDR2 SVGIG (reference sequence). This CDR3 is built from 17 residues. Trimming took 0 bases from V and 0 from J; bases not matched to a gene: 7. DNA for the CDR3: TGTGCCTGGAGTGTAACAGGGGGTCAATATAGCAATCAGCCCCAGCATTTT. As protein: CAWSVTGGQYSNQPQHF.

The rearrangement uses TRBV15 and TRBJ1-5, with 12 bases fitting TRBD1. In germline, CDR1 is LNHNV, CDR2 YYDKDF (reference sequence). The CDR3 loop spans 18 amino acids. Trimming removed 1 base from V and 2 bases from J; junction bases left unmatched: 6. The CDR3 here is CATSRGGTGGAGNQPQHF. The CDR3 DNA reads as TGTGCCACCAGCAGAGGCGGGACAGGGGGCGCGGGCAATCAGCCCCAGCATTTT.

This clone has at least ten counts. The rearrangement links TRBV24-1 to TRBJ2-1, with 7 positions matching TRBD1. CDR1 KGHDR and CDR2 SFDVKD come from the germline V gene. This CDR3 comprises 12 residues. V shed 10 bases and J 10 bases; nucleotides not matched to a gene: 9. CDR3 coding DNA: TGTGCCACTGGACAGGCGACGTCCGAGCAGTTCTTC. This gives the protein CATGQATSEQFF.

The rearrangement links TRBV19 to TRBJ2-3; no reliable D call. Germline assignment: CDR1 LNHDA and CDR2 SQIVND (reference sequence). V was cut by 0 bases and J by 0 bases, with 10 bases left in between. CDR3 length: 16 amino acids. This chain's CDR3 is CASSIDRTASTDTQYF. The CDR3 DNA reads as TGTGCCAGTAGTATAGATCGAACAGCTAGCACAGATACGCAGTATTTT.

The chain employs TRBV18 and TRBJ1-2, with TRBD1 matching over 8 bases. V lost 3 bases to trimming and J lost 6 bases; unmatched junction nucleotides: 3. Germline V gives CDR1 KGHSH, CDR2 LQKENI. The CDR3 loop spans 13 amino acids. CDR3 bases: TGTGCCAGCTCACCGTTGGACAGGGATGGCTACACCTTC. This codes for CASSPLDRDGYTF.

The rearrangement uses TRBV6-2 or TRBV6-3 and TRBJ1-2; D may be TRBD1 (6 bases). V lost 1 base to trimming and J lost 2 bases, with 8 bases between them. Germline lookup yields CDR1 MNHEY and CDR2 SVGEGT. The length of the CDR3 is 14 residues. The DNA for the CDR3 is TGTGCCAGCAGTTACTACCAGGGGAACTATGGCTACACCTTC. It yields the protein CASSYYQGNYGYTF.

This clone was seen more than once but under ten times. J is TRBJ2-3 and V is TRBV9; 8 bases line up with TRBD1. V shed 4 bases and J 7 bases; nucleotides not matched to a gene: 11. CDR1 is SGDLS, CDR2 YYNGEE, per germline. The CDR3 loop spans 15 amino acids. The CDR3 sequence is CASSKESTGAHTQYF. The CDR3 region has the DNA TGTGCCAGCAGCAAAGAGTCGACAGGGGCACATACGCAGTATTTT.

The chain couples TRBV6-2 or TRBV6-3 to TRBJ2-6; D remains ambiguous. The V and J ends lost 0 bases and 2 bases respectively, with 11 bases between them. Germline assignment: CDR1 MNHEY and CDR2 SVGEGT. The length of the CDR3 is 17 residues. The CDR3 reads CASSYSHGGAGANVLTF. CDR3 DNA: TGTGCCAGCAGTTACTCCCATGGCGGAGCTGGGGCCAACGTCCTGACTTTC.

This chain joins TRBV10-3 and TRBJ1-1; TRBD1 matches at 7 bases. This CDR3 contains 13 residues. Germline CDR1 is ENHRY and CDR2 is SYGVKD. Trimming cost V 6 bases and J 6 bases; bases outside gene matches: 7. CDR3 region: CAISDRDHSEAFF. The CDR3, as DNA: TGTGCCATCAGCGACAGGGACCACTCTGAAGCTTTCTTT.

The V and J genes are TRBV2 and TRBJ1-1; D gene uncertain. The CDR3 runs 14 residues. CDR1 and CDR2 (germline): SNHLY, FYNNEI. The V and J ends lost 6 bases and 1 base respectively, with 12 bases between them. The CDR3 bases are TGTGCCAGCAGCCCTCAAATGGCGAACACTGAAGCTTTCTTT. It specifies CASSPQMANTEAFF.

The CDR3 is CASSSGLAVETQYF. CDR3 nucleotide sequence: TGTGCCAGCAGCTCGGGACTAGCGGTGGAGACCCAGTACTTC. The rearrangement uses TRBV5-4 and TRBJ2-5; 11 bases align to TRBD2. J gave up 5 bases and V 3 bases, and 3 bases lay outside the gene matches. CDR1 and CDR2 from the germline V gene are SGHNT and YYREEE (reference sequence). The CDR3 is 14 residues long.

CDR3 bases: TGTGCCAGCAAAGAGGTTAGCGGGGGTAGCACAGATACGCAGTATTTT. Its protein is CASKEVSGGSTDTQYF. The V gene is TRBV6-6, the J gene TRBJ2-3; 9 nucleotides agree with TRBD2. CDR3 length: 16 amino acids. CDR1 MNHNY and CDR2 SVGAGI come from the germline V gene (reference sequence). V lost 7 bases to trimming and J lost 0 bases; unmatched junction nucleotides: 8.

This rearrangement joins TRBV2 to TRBJ1-2; TRBD1 aligns across 7 bases. Trimming cost V 6 bases and J 6 bases; bases outside gene matches: 7. CDR1 is SNHLY, CDR2 FYNNEI, per germline. The CDR3 sequence is 13 residues long. The CDR3 sequence: CASRVGTENGYTF. As DNA, the CDR3 is TGTGCCAGCAGGGTCGGGACAGAAAATGGCTACACCTTC.

This clone was found once. This chain links TRBV9 with TRBJ2-6; D is possibly TRBD1 (5 bases). The CDR3 is made up of 16 amino acids. With 1 base removed from V and 0 bases from J, the gap between germline ends came to 8 bases. The germline CDR1 and CDR2 sequences are SGDLS and YYNGEE. In DNA form, the CDR3 reads TGTGCCAGCAGCGTAACCGACAGCTCTGGGGCCAACGTCCTGACTTTC. This translates into CASSVTDSSGANVLTF.

The gene calls are TRBV6-1 and TRBJ1-2; no reliable D call. Germline values: CDR1 MNHNS, CDR2 SASEGT. The CDR3 has 11 residues. Trimming removed 3 bases at V and 4 bases at J, with 3 bases between. This CDR3 is CASSDSYGYTF. CDR3 DNA: TGTGCCAGCAGTGATAGCTATGGCTACACCTTC.

V gene TRBV4-3 combines with J gene TRBJ1-1; possibly TRBD1 for D (5 bases). CDR3 size: 13 residues. The ends were cut back, 1 base at V and 5 bases at J, with 8 bases in the middle. Per the germline V gene, CDR1 is LGHNA and CDR2 is YSLEER. This CDR3 is CASSQGQRTEAFF. The CDR3, as DNA: TGCGCCAGCAGCCAAGGACAGAGGACTGAAGCTTTCTTT.